What follows is one TCR beta chain and its context. The target antigen is unknown. This record belongs to a study of pediatric ulcerative colitis. Study-level findings and limits: Clonal expansions reduced rectal repertoire diversity in acute severe colitis.

One to two pinch biopsies were taken from the rectum during colonoscopy. TCRdb's table, derived via immunoSEQ multiplex PCR, lists solely in-frame clones and lacks some. The data show 30,000 to 35,000 clones, with about 81% seen just once and about 1.1% held by the top ten. The ends lost 3 bases at V and 2 bases at J; junction bases unmatched: 5. CDR1 and CDR2 (germline): LNHNV, YYDKDF (reference sequence). This CDR3 contains 16 residues. V is TRBV15 and J is TRBJ2-1; 9 positions match TRBD1. Sequences were obtained from gut tissue. The receptor comes from a boy between 10 and 17 years old with mild ulcerative colitis. In nucleotides, the CDR3 is TGTGCCACCAGCAGCAACCGGGACAGGGCCTACAATGAGCAGTTCTTC. It is translated as CATSSNRDRAYNEQFF. The full variable domain, with the rest looked up from reference TRBV15 and TRBJ2-1, is DAMVIQNPRYQVTQFGKPVTLSCSQTLNHNVMYWYQQKSSQAPKLLFHYYDKDFNNEADTPDNFQSRRPNTSFCFLDIRSPGLGDTAMYLCATSSNRDRAYNEQFFGPGTRLTVL.